Shown below are 19 T cell receptor beta chains from a single sample sequenced in a study of control samples from healthy donors and cancer patients. Profiling relied on immunoSEQ multiplex PCR, and the TCRdb table lists in-frame clones only, not all of them. This repertoire shows over 150,000 clones, roughly 94% found once; its top ten account for about 5%. Sequencing input: blood. The receptors were gathered from a man aged 40-50 years in good health.

The gene calls are TRBV7-9 and TRBJ2-6; D is perhaps TRBD1 (5 bases). The CDR3 spans 17 residues. Germline V CDR1 and CDR2: SEHNR, FQNEAQ (reference sequence). V was cut by 4 bases and J by 4 bases, with 17 bases left in between. The DNA of the CDR3 is TGTGCCAGCAGCTCGAGTACAGGCCCCCCGGGGGCCAACGTCCTGACTTTC. The encoded protein is CASSSSTGPPGANVLTF.

This rearrangement joins TRBV4-1 to TRBJ1-1; D call uncertain. CDR1 is MGHRA and CDR2 is YSYEKL in the germline V gene. The CDR3 consists of 15 residues. Trimming cost V 3 bases and J 0 bases, with 11 bases left between them. This chain's CDR3 is CASSQVYLMNTEAFF. The DNA for the CDR3 is TGCGCCAGCAGCCAGGTTTACCTCATGAACACTGAAGCTTTCTTT.

The chain employs TRBV27 and TRBJ2-7, with D possibly TRBD2 on 6 matching bases. CDR3 length: 15 residues. V was cut by 6 bases and J by 3 bases, with 18 bases left in between. Germline V gives CDR1 MNHEY, CDR2 SMNVEV (reference sequence). For the CDR3, the DNA is TGTGCCAGCAGGGTCGGCGGCGGGATGGGCTACGAGCAGTACTTC. Its protein product is CASRVGGGMGYEQYF.

The V and J genes are TRBV4-1 and TRBJ1-1; 9 bases are shared with TRBD1. The junction had 7 bases not matched to a gene; V was cut back by 3 bases and J by 5 bases. Germline CDR1 reads MGHRA; CDR2 reads YSYEKL. The CDR3 extends over 15 amino acids. The CDR3 DNA reads TGCGCCAGCAGCCACCCCGGGACAGGGTGGACTGAAGCTTTCTTT. Its protein product is CASSHPGTGWTEAFF.

This chain joins TRBV19 and TRBJ1-1, with a possible D match to TRBD1 (5 bases). Germline values: CDR1 LNHDA, CDR2 SQIVND (reference sequence). Deletions cut 7 bases from V and 8 bases from J, with 14 bases between. This CDR3 spans 12 amino acids. CDR3 in amino acids: CASIQGNDEAFF. CDR3 DNA sequence: TGTGCCAGTATTCAGGGAAATGACGAAGCTTTCTTT.

This chain joins TRBV7-9 and TRBJ2-7; TRBD1 agrees at 10 bases. The CDR3 contains 14 residues. The germline V gene encodes CDR1 SEHNR and CDR2 FQNEAQ (reference sequence). Trimming removed 5 bases from V and 2 bases from J; junction bases left unmatched: 3. The CDR3 sequence is CASSRDRGPYEQYF. The CDR3 region has the DNA TGTGCCAGCAGCCGGGACAGGGGACCCTACGAGCAGTACTTC.

The CDR3 sequence is CASSSGGFTEAFF. The DNA for the CDR3 is TGTGCCAGCAGTTCGGGAGGTTTTACTGAAGCTTTCTTT. The chain links TRBV6-6 to TRBJ1-1; D ambiguous. Germline loops: CDR1 MNHNY, CDR2 SVGAGI (reference sequence). The CDR3 runs to 13 residues. Trimming shortened V by 4 bases and J by 5 bases, and 11 bases separated the two germline ends.

The rearrangement uses TRBV5-1 and TRBJ1-6; D call uncertain. Germline V CDR1 and CDR2: SGHRS, YFSETQ. This CDR3 contains 15 residues. V was cut by 0 bases and J by 1 base, with 5 bases left in between. In DNA, the CDR3 is TGCGCCAGCAGCTTGGGGGAATCCTATAATTCACCCCTCCACTTT. Its translation is CASSLGESYNSPLHF.

This clone has only one observation. V and J are TRBV7-9 and TRBJ1-6; possible D gene TRBD1, 6 bases. The CDR3 totals 17 residues. Trimming left V 5 bases short and J 1 base short, with 15 bases between. Germline V gene data show CDR1 as SEHNR and CDR2 as FQNEAQ (reference sequence). The CDR3 region is CASSPRQDRSYNSPLHF. CDR3 in DNA: TGTGCCAGCAGCCCGCGACAGGATAGATCCTATAATTCACCCCTCCACTTT.

Here the CDR3 DNA reads TGTGCCAGCAGCCTCGGACGGAGCGCCTACAATGAGCAGTTCTTC. Protein: CASSLGRSAYNEQFF. This chain uses TRBV28 with TRBJ2-1, with D unclear. Germline loops: CDR1 MDHEN, CDR2 SYDVKM. This CDR3 is 15 amino acids long. The V gene lost 6 bases and the J gene lost 2 bases, with 14 bases spanning the gap.

The rearrangement uses TRBV7-2 and TRBJ2-2, with a weak D call TRBD1 (6 bases). Trimming took off 4 bases at V and 6 bases at J, with 15 bases between the two ends. The CDR3 consists of 15 residues. Germline-derived CDR1 and CDR2 are SGHTA and FQGNSA. The CDR3 loop reads CASSSRGHGSGELFF. DNA for the CDR3: TGTGCCAGCAGCTCCAGGGGCCATGGGTCCGGGGAGCTGTTTTTT.

This chain uses TRBV27 with TRBJ1-4, with TRBD1 as a possible D gene (5 bases). Germline V lookup: CDR1 MNHEY, CDR2 SMNVEV (reference sequence). The V and J ends lost 2 bases and 8 bases respectively, with 15 bases between them. There are 15 residues in the CDR3. Here the CDR3 reads CASSLGSGKGEKLFF. The CDR3 DNA reads TGTGCCAGCAGTTTAGGGTCAGGGAAGGGAGAAAAACTGTTTTTT.

This chain uses TRBV6-5 with TRBJ1-4, with D possibly matching TRBD1 (5 bases). V dropped 8 bases and J dropped 6 bases, with 13 bases sitting between them. From germline, CDR1 is MNHEY and CDR2 SVGAGI. The CDR3 sequence is 13 residues long. The chain's CDR3 is CASGGRGYEKLFF. CDR3 nucleotides: TGTGCCAGCGGGGGGAGAGGTTATGAAAAACTGTTTTTT.

This clone was recorded once. The genes are TRBV2 and TRBJ1-4; D possibly corresponds to TRBD1 (6 bases). The CDR3 loop spans 14 amino acids. V lost 6 bases and J lost 4, with 12 bases in between. The germline CDR1 and CDR2 sequences are SNHLY and FYNNEI. The CDR3 loop reads CASSEGEGNEKLFF. CDR3 in DNA: TGTGCCAGCAGCGAGGGGGAAGGTAATGAAAAACTGTTTTTT.

The chain combines TRBV11-2 with TRBJ1-1, with D possibly TRBD1 on 6 matching bases. V lost 7 bases and J 6 bases, leaving 18 bases between the germline ends. This CDR3 comprises 14 residues. Germline CDR1 is SGHAT and CDR2 is FQNNGV. This CDR3 is CASTLVGAVAEAFF. CDR3 sequence (DNA): TGTGCCAGCACTCTAGTGGGGGCTGTTGCTGAAGCTTTCTTT.

This chain uses TRBV6-5 with TRBJ2-3; unclear D gene. V was pared by 7 bases and J by 10 bases, with 15 bases between. In germline, CDR1 is MNHEY, CDR2 SVGAGI. CDR3 size: 12 residues. The CDR3 DNA reads as TGTGCCAGCAAATCAGGATCCCAATCGCAGTATTTT. This sequence encodes CASKSGSQSQYF.

The V gene is TRBV24-1, the J gene TRBJ1-1; D is ambiguous. The V gene's germline CDR1 is KGHDR and CDR2 SFDVKD. Trimming stripped 3 bases from V and 5 bases from J, with 9 bases between. This CDR3 has 13 amino acids. The CDR3 DNA sequence: TGTGCCACCAGTGATGGAAAGGCTACTGAAGCTTTCTTT. Translated, it gives CATSDGKATEAFF.

This clone was picked up one time. CDR3 sequence (DNA): TGTGCCAGCACCGATAGGGGGGGCAGGCTGGGGAGCGGCTACACCTTC. Protein product: CASTDRGGRLGSGYTF. The J gene is TRBJ1-2, the V gene TRBV28; TRBD1 might be the D (6 bases). V was shortened by 7 bases and J by 8 bases, with 26 bases between the two germline ends. CDR1 is MDHEN, CDR2 SYDVKM, per germline. CDR3 length equals 16 residues.

This chain connects TRBV27 to TRBJ1-3; the match to TRBD1 covers 7 bases. Germline V gene lookup returns CDR1 MNHEY and CDR2 SMNVEV (reference sequence). V shed 8 bases, J shed 0 bases, and the junction held 7 bases outside the gene matches. This CDR3 is 15 amino acids long. CDR3 amino acids: CASRDSFHSGNTIYF. In nucleotides, the CDR3 is TGTGCCAGCCGGGACAGCTTCCACTCTGGAAACACCATATATTTT.